One sample yielded the 24 T cell receptor beta chains listed below, sequenced in a study of blood T cells in healthy people across ages. Alongside a J-beta primer mix, a sample-barcoded 5' primer served in a second PCR lasting roughly 7 to 12 cycles. Using its own MiXCR run on the 5' RACE reads, TCRdb lists one record per CDR3 protein. The sample lists about 1.8 million distinct CDR3 sequences, about 49% occurring once. The sequenced sample was blood. All receptors come from a woman in her 40s in good health.

The chain carries TRBV5-1 and TRBJ1-4; TRBD1 agrees at 7 bases. The CDR3 length is 14 residues. V was clipped by 4 bases and J by 4 bases; unmatched bases: 4. Germline V CDR1 and CDR2: SGHRS, YFSETQ. CDR3 in amino acids: CASSEGTVNEKLFF. CDR3 sequence (DNA): TGCGCCAGCAGCGAGGGGACAGTTAATGAAAAACTGTTTTTT. Full variable domain (remainder filled in from reference TRBV5-1 and TRBJ1-4): KAGVTQTPRYLIKTRGQQVTLSCSPISGHRSVSWYQQTPGQGLQFLFEYFSETQRNKGNFPGRFSGRQFSNSRSEMNVSTLELGDSALYLCASSEGTVNEKLFFGSGTQLSVL.

The V call is TRBV7-9, the J call TRBJ2-5; the D is unclear. Germline lookup yields CDR1 SEHNR and CDR2 FQNEAQ (reference sequence). The CDR3 consists of 12 residues. Trimming pared 5 bases from V and 11 bases from J, leaving 15 bases between. The CDR3 here is CASSRDGFEQYF. DNA for the CDR3: TGTGCCAGCAGCCGTGACGGTTTCGAACAGTACTTC.

This clonotype was observed a few times. CDR3 nucleotide sequence: TGTGCCAGCAGCTCCCCAGGCCGCTCTGGGGCCAACGTCCTGACTTTC. This sequence encodes CASSSPGRSGANVLTF. The chain recombines TRBV7-9 with TRBJ2-6; no clear D gene. This CDR3 is 16 amino acids long. With 4 bases removed from V and 0 bases from J, the gap between germline ends came to 10 bases. The V gene's germline CDR1 is SEHNR and CDR2 FQNEAQ (reference sequence).

The V and J genes are TRBV19 and TRBJ2-6, with D possibly TRBD1 on 6 matching bases. CDR3 size: 16 residues. V dropped 8 bases and J dropped 0 bases, with 14 bases sitting between them. Per germline, CDR1 LNHDA and CDR2 SQIVND (reference sequence). The CDR3 nucleotides are TGTGCCAGTCAATGGGGGCGCGCCTCTGGGGCCAACGTCCTGACTTTC. Amino acid sequence: CASQWGRASGANVLTF.

This clonotype was seen repeatedly, ten times or more. Germline is not matched at one junction end, which may reflect a read error. The V call is TRBV9, the J call TRBJ2-5; 9 positions match TRBD1. This CDR3 has 14 residues. The V gene's germline CDR1 is SGDLS and CDR2 YYNGEE. CDR3 DNA: TGTGCTAGCAGCGGAGGGACAGGGCAAGAGACCCAGTACTTC. The encoded protein is CASSGGTGQETQYF.

The V call is TRBV6-2 or TRBV6-3, the J call TRBJ1-1; D gene uncertain. CDR3 length: 16 residues. Trimming took 6 bases from V and 6 from J, leaving 23 bases between them. Germline V lookup: CDR1 MNHEY, CDR2 SVGEGT. The CDR3 sequence is CASSPGKARLSAEAFF. CDR3 bases: TGTGCCAGCAGCCCCGGGAAGGCCAGGCTTAGCGCTGAAGCTTTCTTT.

This clonotype turned up a few times. Written as DNA, the CDR3 is TGTGCCAGCAGTTCTCCAGGGGGGCACTATGGCTACACCTTC. It is translated as CASSSPGGHYGYTF. The rearrangement joins TRBV28 to TRBJ1-2; 7 nucleotides agree with TRBD1. Trimming at V came to 4 bases and at J to 3 bases, leaving 5 bases not matched to a gene. The CDR3 consists of 14 residues. Germline-derived CDR1 and CDR2 are MDHEN and SYDVKM.

Only a few counts were recorded for this clonotype. V gene TRBV27 combines with J gene TRBJ1-6; D is uncertain. Germline V lookup: CDR1 MNHEY, CDR2 SMNVEV (reference sequence). Trimming removed 2 bases from V and 6 bases from J, with 14 bases in between. The CDR3 is 16 amino acids. The CDR3 protein is CASSLVTGGGNSPLHF. CDR3 sequence (DNA): TGTGCCAGCAGTTTAGTTACCGGAGGTGGTAATTCACCCCTCCACTTT.

The chain recombines TRBV25-1 with TRBJ2-7; D not resolved. The V end was cut by 3 bases, the J end by 3 bases, with 9 bases between. This CDR3 has 13 amino acids. Germline V gene lookup returns CDR1 MGHDK and CDR2 SYGVNS. The CDR3 DNA follows: TGTGCCAGCAGTGACAGGCTGAACTACGAGCAGTACTTC. It is translated as CASSDRLNYEQYF.

This clonotype was seen a few times. The chain employs TRBV13 and TRBJ2-7; D gene ambiguous. Between the trimmed V and J ends, which lost 5 bases and 1 base, there was a span of 6 bases. CDR1 and CDR2 (germline): PRHDT, FYEKMQ (reference sequence). CDR3 length: 12 amino acids. The CDR3 coding sequence is TGTGCCAGCAGCGGCATGTCCTACGAGCAGTACTTC. Protein sequence: CASSGMSYEQYF.

The rearrangement uses TRBV7-2 and TRBJ2-5, with TRBD2 matching 7 bases. Trimming cost V 5 bases and J 5 bases; bases outside gene matches: 8. The CDR3 has 14 amino acids. Germline V gives CDR1 SGHTA, CDR2 FQGNSA. The CDR3 here is CASSPTRRGETQYF. CDR3 nucleotides: TGTGCCAGCAGCCCGACTCGGCGGGGGGAGACCCAGTACTTC.

This clonotype was counted many times. V is TRBV29-1 and J is TRBJ2-5; TRBD1 is a possible D gene (5 bases). The CDR3 is made up of 13 amino acids. Deletions cut 1 base from V and 5 bases from J, with 11 bases between. Germline lookup yields CDR1 SQVTM and CDR2 ANQGSEA. The CDR3, as DNA: TGCAGCGTTGAAGTAGGGGTTGGGGAGACCCAGTACTTC. The encoded protein is CSVEVGVGETQYF.

This clonotype was seen more than once but under ten times. The chain links TRBV29-1 to TRBJ1-2, with TRBD1 identical over 9 bases. The trim removed 6 bases at V and 2 bases at J, leaving 4 bases unmatched. Germline V gene lookup returns CDR1 SQVTM and CDR2 ANQGSEA. This CDR3 spans 13 amino acids. CDR3 sequence: CSVAGQGNYGYTF. The CDR3 DNA sequence: TGCAGCGTGGCGGGACAGGGAAACTATGGCTACACCTTC.

The chain uses TRBV12-3 or TRBV12-4 and TRBJ1-4; perhaps TRBD1 as D (6 bases). V lost 7 bases and J 0 bases, leaving 15 bases between the germline ends. The CDR3 spans 16 residues. The CDR3 sequence is CASTAGQSSTNEKLFF. The CDR3 nucleotides read TGTGCCAGCACTGCCGGACAGAGCTCAACTAATGAAAAACTGTTTTTT.

The V and J genes are TRBV4-3 and TRBJ2-7; the D gene could be TRBD1 or TRBD2 (5 bases each). With 1 base removed from V and 4 bases from J, the gap between germline ends came to 14 bases. The CDR3 length is 15 residues. Looked up from germline, CDR1 is LGHNA and CDR2 is YSLEER. Written as DNA, the CDR3 is TGCGCCAGCAGCCAAGGAGCGGAGGACAAATACGAGCAGTACTTC. Translating it yields CASSQGAEDKYEQYF.

The chain carries TRBV20-1 and TRBJ1-2; D unclear. CDR1 is DFQATT and CDR2 is SNEGSKA in the germline V gene (reference sequence). The CDR3 covers 12 residues. With 3 bases removed from V and 0 bases from J, the gap between germline ends came to 5 bases. The CDR3 DNA follows: TGCAGTGCTAGGGAGCCTAACTATGGCTACACCTTC. Amino acid sequence: CSAREPNYGYTF.

This chain joins TRBV25-1 and TRBJ1-6, with D unclear. The CDR3 totals 15 residues. CDR1 and CDR2 (germline): MGHDK, SYGVNS. Trimming took 1 base from V and 3 from J, leaving 7 bases between them. The chain's CDR3 is CASSESALYNSPLHF. In nucleotides, the CDR3 is TGTGCCAGCAGTGAATCGGCACTCTATAATTCACCCCTCCACTTT.

In DNA, the CDR3 is TGTGCCAGCCGGGGGGCGGGGACCCAGTACTTC. This sequence encodes CASRGAGTQYF. The chain links TRBV27 to TRBJ2-5; TRBD2 might be the D (7 bases). The CDR3 is 11 amino acids. The germline CDR1 and CDR2 sequences are MNHEY and SMNVEV (reference sequence). V lost 8 bases and J lost 7, with 11 bases in between.

This clonotype has a handful of counts. The chain has TRBV14 and TRBJ2-3; D not certain. Trimming shortened V by 0 bases and J by 0 bases, and 7 bases separated the two germline ends. This CDR3 has 15 residues. Germline V lookup: CDR1 SGHDN, CDR2 FVKESK. The CDR3, as DNA: TGTGCCAGCAGCCAAGAAATCCCGAGCACAGATACGCAGTATTTT. Its translation is CASSQEIPSTDTQYF.

The chain couples TRBV20-1 to TRBJ2-1, with D unresolved. Germline V lookup: CDR1 DFQATT, CDR2 SNEGSKA (reference sequence). Trimming took 4 bases from V and 4 from J, leaving 17 bases between them. CDR3 length equals 15 residues. The CDR3 DNA is TGCAGTGCTACCCTTTCTACCGAGGTTTACAATGAGCAGTTCTTC. It codes for CSATLSTEVYNEQFF.

The chain is built from TRBV7-2 and TRBJ2-5; the D is unclear. Trimming shortened V by 10 bases and J by 3 bases, and 15 bases separated the two germline ends. Germline values: CDR1 SGHTA, CDR2 FQGNSA. The CDR3 has 13 amino acids. The CDR3 protein is CATQPTSEETQYF. As DNA, the CDR3 is TGTGCCACCCAACCGACTTCCGAAGAGACCCAGTACTTC.

The chain links TRBV21-1 to TRBJ2-7; the D call TRBD1 from the table was never checked on the DNA. TRBV21-1 is a known pseudogene. The CDR3 loop spans 18 amino acids. The CDR3 region is CASSKMKGQGASSYEQYF. The CDR3 bases are TGTGCCAGCAGCAAAATGAAGGGACAGGGGGCGAGCTCCTACGAGCAGTACTTC.

The count of this clonotype is one. V and J are TRBV28 and TRBJ2-6; D ambiguous. The CDR3 length is 15 residues. In germline, CDR1 is MDHEN, CDR2 SYDVKM. Trimming took 3 bases from V and 4 from J, leaving 10 bases between them. The CDR3 loop reads CASSFTPRGANVLTF. The CDR3 DNA is TGTGCCAGCAGTTTCACCCCTAGAGGGGCCAACGTCCTGACTTTC.

This clonotype has just a few counts. V is TRBV2 and J is TRBJ2-5; D remains unclear. TRBJ2-7 matches the DNA end more closely, so the J call is doubtful. The germline gives CDR1 SNHLY, CDR2 FYNNEI. The CDR3 consists of 14 residues. The CDR3 protein is CASTVGSVGYEQYF. The CDR3 nucleotides read TGTGCCAGCACCGTCGGTTCCGTAGGATACGAGCAGTACTTC.